This T cell receptor beta chain was captured in a study of beta chain features in type 1 diabetes (dated by TCRdb to the late 2010s). General notes on the study: Patients and healthy donors did not differ in mean age, gender distribution, total cell number or subset yield. A total of approximately 99,000,000 sorted cells were examined across all samples, and RNA yield correlated strongly with the number of cells per subset. In the study, recently diagnosed type 1 diabetes patients and matched healthy donors were compared on the TCRB repertoires of their sorted circulating CD4+ T cell subsets. Regulatory and stem cell-like memory subsets were isolated from only 8 patients and about 8 healthy donors, whereas naive and central memory subsets came from all 30 or so donors.

All of the isolated RNA was reverse transcribed with the High Capacity cDNA Reverse Transcription Kit, so expressed TCRB transcripts were sequenced. Naive, central memory and regulatory T cell samples underwent deep immunoSEQ sequencing, averaging about 3.57 million total reads per sample. Sorted cells were lysed in RLT buffer and RNA was extracted with DNase-treated RNeasy Micro or Mini kits, depending on cell number. To prevent cross-contamination, every cell subset was processed on its own, while patient and healthy donor samples were processed together. Using the immunoSEQ multiplex PCR, TCRB sequences were amplified from cDNA into 87-bp fragments spanning the CDR3 region. Amplicons were sequenced on the Illumina HiSeq platform. Per the source publication's procedure: PCR bias was corrected computationally using synthetic template baselines, and reads within Hamming distance 2 were collapsed, with unmergeable singletons discarded. By aligning reads against IMGT, V, D and J genes, CDR3 length, and insertions or deletions at six rearrangement sites were assigned. Within each subset, clonotype counts were normalized to sorted cell number, after which true diversity and Gini coefficients were computed with the tcR R package. Repertoire sharing was quantified using the overlap coefficient calculated on TCRB nucleotide sequences. Out-of-frame TCRB sequences from naive cells were analyzed to stand in for the pre-selection repertoire. In its TCRdb copy, this immuneACCESS table keeps in-frame sequences only and misses some clones. Where compared with another copy, unresolved V genes explain less than half of these, and the others have no known cause. V and J calls and clone size are given by that table; D and trimming were obtained from the DNA. This sample holds hundreds of thousands of clones; approximately 16% were observed only once. The ten largest clones capture approximately 0.015% of the sample.

In the germline V gene, CDR1 corresponds to SGHDT and CDR2 to YYEEEE. Taken from cysteine to phenylalanine, the CDR3 has 14 residues. The entry retains the CDR3 DNA only, 42 bases that are in frame from base 1. V lost 1 base and J lost 10 bases; the stretch between them is 12 bases long. From each donor, a single peripheral blood sample of approximately 110 mL on average was drawn into heparinised tubes. Using a panel that included CD45RO, CCR7, CD25, CD127, CD95 and CD27, naive, central memory, regulatory and stem cell-like memory CD4+ T cells were sorted on a BD FACSAria II. Purity was above 95% for every sorted population. PBMCs were separated immediately by Lymphoprep density gradient centrifugation and were stained directly, without being cultured. To minimize batch effects, samples were stained and sorted in pairs, one healthy donor with one patient per experiment. Details on this clone: Its antigen is still unknown. Base qualities are missing; no much larger clone stands one base away.

The investigation overall reported the following: Sequencing cDNA rather than genomic DNA could over-represent highly expressing activated cells, although activation and CD3 levels did not differ between groups. Naive, central memory and regulatory TCRB repertoires appeared more similar among patients than among healthy donors. Shorter templates might be favored by PCR, yet because patient and control samples were amplified and corrected together, any such skew would affect both groups equally. Type 1 diabetes patients showed a moderate but significant shortening of TCRB CDR3 length in all four CD4+ subsets. HLA sub-analyses involved small numbers of individuals, so any influence of HLA type on TCRB rearrangement remained unresolved. At VDJ recombination sites, type 1 diabetes patients had fewer insertions and more deleted nucleotides, which implies abnormalities in thymic rearrangement.

Sequencing was performed on naive CD4+ T cells from blood. The intended sense of this specimen's cell subset or site label: true naive CD4+ T cells. This receptor was taken from a man aged 18 to 30 with type 1 diabetes. The V gene is TRBV5-6 and the J gene is TRBJ1-6, and the D gene may be TRBD1, 5 bases matching. Here is the DNA: TGTGCCAGCAGCTTGCAGGGCTTGGCCTCACCCCTCCACTTT. It encodes CASSLQGLASPLHF.